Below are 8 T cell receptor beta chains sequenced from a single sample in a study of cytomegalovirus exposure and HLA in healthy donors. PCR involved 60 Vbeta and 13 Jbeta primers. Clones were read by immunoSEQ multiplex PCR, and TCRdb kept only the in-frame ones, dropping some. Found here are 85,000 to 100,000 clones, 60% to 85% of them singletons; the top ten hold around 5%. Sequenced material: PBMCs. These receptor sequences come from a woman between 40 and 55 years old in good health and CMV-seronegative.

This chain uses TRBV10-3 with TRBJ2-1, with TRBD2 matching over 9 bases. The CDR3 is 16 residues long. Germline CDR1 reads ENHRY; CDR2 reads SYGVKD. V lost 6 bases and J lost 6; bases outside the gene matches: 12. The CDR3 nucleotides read TGTGCCATCAGCGACTTTGGCGGGGGGGCCGTCAATGAGCAGTTCTTC. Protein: CAISDFGGGAVNEQFF.

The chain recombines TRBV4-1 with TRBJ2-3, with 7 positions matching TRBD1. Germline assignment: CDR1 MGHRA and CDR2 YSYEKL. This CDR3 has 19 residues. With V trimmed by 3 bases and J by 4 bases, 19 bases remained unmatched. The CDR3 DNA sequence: TGCGCCAGCAGCCAGTACATCAGTACTCACCTTACAGGGGCAGATACGCAGTATTTT. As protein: CASSQYISTHLTGADTQYF.

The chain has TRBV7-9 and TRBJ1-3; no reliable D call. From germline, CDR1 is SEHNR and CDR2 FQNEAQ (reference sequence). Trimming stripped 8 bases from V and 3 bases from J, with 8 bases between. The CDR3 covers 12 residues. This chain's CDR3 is CASLQLGNTIYF. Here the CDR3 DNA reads TGTGCCAGCCTACAGCTTGGAAACACCATATATTTT.

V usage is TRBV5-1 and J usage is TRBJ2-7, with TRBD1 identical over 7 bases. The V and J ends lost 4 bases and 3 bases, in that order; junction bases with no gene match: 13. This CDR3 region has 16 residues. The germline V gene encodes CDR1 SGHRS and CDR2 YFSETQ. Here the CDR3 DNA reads TGCGCCAGCAGCAAAATTACCGGGACAGATCTCTACGAGCAGTACTTC. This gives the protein CASSKITGTDLYEQYF.

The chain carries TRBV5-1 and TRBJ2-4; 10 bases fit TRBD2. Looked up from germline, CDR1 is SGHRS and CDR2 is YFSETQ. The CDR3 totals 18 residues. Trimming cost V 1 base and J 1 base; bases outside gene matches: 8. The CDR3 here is CASSLRSGGAPAKNIQYF. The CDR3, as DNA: TGCGCCAGCAGCTTGAGGAGCGGGGGGGCCCCGGCCAAAAACATTCAGTACTTC.

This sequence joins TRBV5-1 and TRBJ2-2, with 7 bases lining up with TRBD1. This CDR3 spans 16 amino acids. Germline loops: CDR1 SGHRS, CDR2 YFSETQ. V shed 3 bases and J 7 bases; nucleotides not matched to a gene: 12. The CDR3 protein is CASSSKDRVGSGELFF. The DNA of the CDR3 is TGCGCCAGCAGCTCCAAAGACAGGGTAGGCAGCGGGGAGCTGTTTTTT.

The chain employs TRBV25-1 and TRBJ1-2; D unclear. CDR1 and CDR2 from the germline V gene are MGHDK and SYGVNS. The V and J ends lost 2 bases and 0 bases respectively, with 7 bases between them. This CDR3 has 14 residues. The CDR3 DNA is TGTGCCAGCAGTGAAGCGGGAACTAACTATGGCTACACCTTC. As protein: CASSEAGTNYGYTF.

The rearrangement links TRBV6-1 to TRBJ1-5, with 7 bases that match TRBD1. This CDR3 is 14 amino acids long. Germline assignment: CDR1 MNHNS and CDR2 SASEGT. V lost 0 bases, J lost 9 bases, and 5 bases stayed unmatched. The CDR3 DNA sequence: TGTGCCAGCAGTGAAGCGACAGGGATGGGGCCCCAGCATTTT. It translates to CASSEATGMGPQHF.